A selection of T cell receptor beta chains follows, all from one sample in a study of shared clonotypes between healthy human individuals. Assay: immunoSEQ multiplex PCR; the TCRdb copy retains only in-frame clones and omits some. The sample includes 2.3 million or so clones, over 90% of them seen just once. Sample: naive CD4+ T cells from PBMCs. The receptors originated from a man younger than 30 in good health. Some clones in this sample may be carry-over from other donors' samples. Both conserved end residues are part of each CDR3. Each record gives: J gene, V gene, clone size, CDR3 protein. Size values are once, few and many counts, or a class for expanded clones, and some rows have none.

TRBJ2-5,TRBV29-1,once,CSVLGGRPPKNF
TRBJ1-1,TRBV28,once,CASSRRGGTEAFF
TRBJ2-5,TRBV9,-,CASSLTSGSGWETQYF
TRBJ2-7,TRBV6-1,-,CASSGGRIAYEQYF
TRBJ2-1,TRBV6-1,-,CASSEAEGGGAYNEQFF
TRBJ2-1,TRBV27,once,CASSFPVGRGSYNEQFF
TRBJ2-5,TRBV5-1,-,CASSSTKLSGVGSYQETQYF
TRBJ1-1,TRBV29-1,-,CSVEGTPNTEAFF
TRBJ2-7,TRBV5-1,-,CASSLQIQSYEQYF
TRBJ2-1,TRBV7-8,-,CASSFDEFSYNEQFF
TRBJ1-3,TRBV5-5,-,CASSLPQGAGGNTIYF
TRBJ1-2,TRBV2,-,CASSQSGVNYGYTF
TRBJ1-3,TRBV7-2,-,CASSLTGVDTIYF
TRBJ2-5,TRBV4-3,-,CASSPMGQGKLETQYF
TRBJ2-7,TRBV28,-,CASRGQGGSYEQYF
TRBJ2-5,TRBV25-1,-,CASSRSGLAGEETQYF
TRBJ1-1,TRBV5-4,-,CASNAGAVTEAFF
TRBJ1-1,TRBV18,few,CASSELSNTEAFF
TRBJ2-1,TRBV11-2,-,CASSVTSGKLDEQFF
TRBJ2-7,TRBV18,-,CASSPLGAGGGTEQYF
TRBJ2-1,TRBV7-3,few,CASSRTSGYNEQFF
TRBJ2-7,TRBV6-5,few,CASTRDRLSSYEQYF
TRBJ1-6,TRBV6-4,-,CASSGTYNSPLHF
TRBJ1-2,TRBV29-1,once,CSGTENYGYTF
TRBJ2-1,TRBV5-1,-,CASRWGQGFDEQFF
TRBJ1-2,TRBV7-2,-,CASSLRTAHVGGYTF
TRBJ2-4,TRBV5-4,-,CASSLAGTSGALAKNIQYF
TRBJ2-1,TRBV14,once,CASRAGTTSYNEQFF
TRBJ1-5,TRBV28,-,CATRGEGGNQPQHF
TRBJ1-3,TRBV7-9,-,CASREGVSGNTIYF
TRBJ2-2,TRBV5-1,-,CASSLGPGTGGTGELFF
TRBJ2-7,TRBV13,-,CASSLIGGSPPYEQYF
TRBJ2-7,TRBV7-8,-,CASSLEAGGPYEQYF
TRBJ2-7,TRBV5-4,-,CASSLGTLSSYEQYF
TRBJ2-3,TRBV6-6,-,CASSFRGLSTDTQYF
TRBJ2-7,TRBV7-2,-,CASRQGGRSSYEQYF